This T cell receptor beta chain originates from a study of blood T cell repertoires in COVID-19. Whole-study context: Samples representing acute and convalescent COVID-19 were sourced from the United States, Italy and Spain. Sources were T cells, B-cell-depleted T cells, or PBMCs; the material itself was cDNA or gDNA.

The CDR3 totals 15 residues. With V trimmed by 0 bases and J by 5 bases, 4 bases remained unmatched. The germline V gene has CDR1 SGHNT and CDR2 YYREEE (reference sequence). Authors' methods: Reference gene primer amplification in the assay estimated nucleated cell counts. Produced via immunoSEQ multiplex PCR; TCRdb's table is partial and in-frame only. V and J calls and clone size are as listed in that table; D and trimming were resolved from the DNA. The sample shows approximately 140,000 clones, about 91% of them seen only once. The sample taken for sequencing was peripheral blood. The gene calls are TRBV5-4 and TRBJ2-1; 8 bases agree with TRBD2. The receptor's source is a woman aged 55-69 years with acute or convalescent COVID-19. The CDR3 region has the DNA TGTGCCAGCAGCTTGGGGTCGGGGGGGGACAATGAGCAGTTCTTC. This gives the protein CASSLGSGGDNEQFF.